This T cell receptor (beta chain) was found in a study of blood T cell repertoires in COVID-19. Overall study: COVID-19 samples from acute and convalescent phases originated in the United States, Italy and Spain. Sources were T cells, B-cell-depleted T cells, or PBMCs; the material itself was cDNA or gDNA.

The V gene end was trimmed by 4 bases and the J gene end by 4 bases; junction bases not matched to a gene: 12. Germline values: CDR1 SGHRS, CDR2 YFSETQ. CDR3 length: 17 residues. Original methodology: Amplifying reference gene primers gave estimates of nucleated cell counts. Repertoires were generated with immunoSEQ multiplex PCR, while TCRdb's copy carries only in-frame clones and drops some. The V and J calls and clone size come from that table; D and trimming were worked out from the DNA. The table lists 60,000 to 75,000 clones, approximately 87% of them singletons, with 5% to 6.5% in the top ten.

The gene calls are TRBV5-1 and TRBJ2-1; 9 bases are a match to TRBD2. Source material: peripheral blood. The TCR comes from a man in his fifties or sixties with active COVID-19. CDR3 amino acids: CASSPSFSGSSYNEQFF. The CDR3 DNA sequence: TGCGCCAGCAGCCCAAGTTTTAGCGGGAGCAGTTACAATGAGCAGTTCTTC.